This TCR beta chain is drawn from a study of cytomegalovirus exposure and HLA in healthy donors. The CDR3 consists of 16 residues. Per the germline V gene, CDR1 is SGHVS and CDR2 is FQNEAQ. V was trimmed by 4 bases and J by 0 bases, leaving 15 bases between them. 60 Vbeta and 13 Jbeta primers were used in PCR. The data were produced by immunoSEQ multiplex PCR, yet TCRdb's version contains in-frame clones alone and is incomplete. The data contain 170,000 or so clones, 83% of them singletons. The chain couples TRBV7-8 to TRBJ1-1; D ambiguous. The receptor's source is a man between 50 and 59 years old in good health and CMV-seronegative. Material: PBMCs. In DNA form, the CDR3 reads TGTGCCAGCAGCTCGGGGTTGTATACCTTGAACACTGAAGCTTTCTTT. Translated: CASSSGLYTLNTEAFF.